A selection of T cell receptor beta chains follows, all from one sample in a study of cytomegalovirus exposure and HLA in healthy donors. The method was immunoSEQ multiplex PCR; TCRdb's version includes in-frame clones alone and lacks a portion of them. The profile shows about 99,000 clones, over 75% of them singletons. Sequences were obtained from PBMCs. These receptors all come from a man aged 60-69 years in good health and CMV-seropositive. Each CDR3 is given with its conserved first and last residue. The order of the fields is V gene, CDR3 protein.

>TRBV7-2
CASSLDRGEGGYTF
>TRBV7-9
CASSLGPAGVSYEQYF
>TRBV11-2
CASSLGGWNTEAFF
>TRBV7-2
CASSLARAGGMYEQYF
>TRBV6-6
CASSKTGTGYVGQYF
>TRBV4-3
CASSYSATNEKLFF
>TRBV7-3
CASSRGSGNTIYF
>TRBV6-4
CASRAGSTDTGELFF
>TRBV12-5
CASGRSATRGAGQPQHF
>TRBV7-8
CASSPVTILNTGELFF
>TRBV28
CASSSPTGSMPYEQYF
>TRBV7-2
CASSRTQGGNTEAFF
>TRBV5-1
CASSLEAGSYTEAFF
>TRBV6-1
CASSESTRFQPQHF
>TRBV6-6
CASSLLEGGGTEAFF
>TRBV7-9
CASSPPRRGITYNEQFF
>TRBV10-1
CASRRKLQGPYEQYF
>TRBV5-1
CASSFEGAGRNEQFF
>TRBV10-3
CAISEYRATGANVLTF
>TRBV5-4
CASSSTGQITGELFF
>TRBV19
CASSTRGGTEAFF
>TRBV30
CAWTRQGEGYTF
>TRBV5-1
CASSWTGGTEAFF
>TRBV5-4
CASSPTASNYGYTF
>TRBV9
CASSSQSRNTEAFF
>TRBV15
CATSQRPGREYQPQHF
>TRBV2
CASSVTVGTLAETQYF
>TRBV27
CASSSPSYPGQAEKLFF
>TRBV28
CASSLGDRGRYGYTF
>TRBV25-1
CASSVTSGGPRETQYF
>TRBV6-1
CASSEARGSPKGYEQYF
>TRBV7-3
CASSQTGQGYEQYF
>TRBV19
CASIRTGGNEQFF
>TRBV30
CAWSVRTGSRGSPLHF
>TRBV5-4
CASWLEGERGGPYNEQFF
>TRBV7-2
CASSLLLGGMEAFF
>TRBV4-1
CASSQDIGTSGSGETQYF
>TRBV5-1
CASSFLATDTQYF
>TRBV27
CASSSTDRGYTF
>TRBV6-6
CASSYGTGYYEQYF
>TRBV18
CASSPGSGGSDEQFF
>TRBV12-1
CASRHRDRAYGYTF
>TRBV4-1
CASSQPGQKNEQFF
>TRBV9
CASSTSSGSDTQYF
>TRBV2
CASMFQNSPLHF
>TRBV15
CATSSVGTGVSYEQYF
>TRBV5-1
CASSFLAGGMNTEAFF
>TRBV6-5
CASSYRRSPYEQYF
>TRBV5-1
CASSWDMSYGYTF
>TRBV11-1
CASSSRQGAGNSPLHF
>TRBV28
CASSLLVGGRRGEQFF
>TRBV6-6
CASSISQGARQETRYF
>TRBV7-8
CASSEGTVLNEKLFF
>TRBV7-9
CSSSLTTDTQYF
>TRBV29-1
CSGGLGDGFTDTQYF
>TRBV19
CASIEGTSMNTEAFF
>TRBV5-4
CASSQISGGAWETQYF
>TRBV6-6
CASSFTGTYSNQPQHF
>TRBV10-3
CAIGDSPGNTIYF